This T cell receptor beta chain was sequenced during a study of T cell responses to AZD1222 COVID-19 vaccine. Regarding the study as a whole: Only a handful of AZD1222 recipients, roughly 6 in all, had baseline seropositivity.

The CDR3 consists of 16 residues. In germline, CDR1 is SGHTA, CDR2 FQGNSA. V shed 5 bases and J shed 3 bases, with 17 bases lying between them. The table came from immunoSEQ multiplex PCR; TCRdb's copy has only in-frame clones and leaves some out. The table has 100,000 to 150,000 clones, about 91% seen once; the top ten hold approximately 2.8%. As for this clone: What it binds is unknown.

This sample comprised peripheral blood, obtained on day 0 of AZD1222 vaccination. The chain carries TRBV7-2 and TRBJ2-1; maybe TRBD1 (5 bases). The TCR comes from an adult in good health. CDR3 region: CASSLRGSSSYNEQFF. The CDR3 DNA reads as TGTGCCAGCAGCCTAAGGGGTAGCTCGAGCTACAATGAGCAGTTCTTC.